This T cell receptor beta chain came from a study of blood T cells in healthy people across ages. Sample-barcoded 5' priming and a J-beta primer mix drove a second PCR of roughly 6 to 12 cycles. TCRdb ran MiXCR on the 5' RACE reads and lists one entry per CDR3 protein. The data show fewer than 2 million distinct CDR3 sequences, 39% seen once. Looked up from germline, CDR1 is SEHNR and CDR2 is FQNEAQ (reference sequence). There are 15 residues in the CDR3. V was clipped by 5 bases and J by 11 bases; unmatched bases: 14. The chain is built from TRBV7-9 and TRBJ2-5; 10 bases line up with TRBD1. This clonotype was obtained from a human donor in good health. Input material: blood. CDR3 residues: CASSHSWDRGWEQYF. CDR3 bases: TGTGCCAGCAGCCATTCCTGGGACAGGGGTTGGGAGCAGTACTTC.